This passage covers 6 T cell receptor beta chains from one sample sequenced in a study of T cell clonality in common variable immunodeficiency. Study-level findings and limits: Reportedly, TCR beta sequences from common variable immunodeficiency showed fewer deletions and N-nucleotide insertions.

No antigen is known for these receptors. Sequencing was performed with immunoSEQ multiplex PCR; in TCRdb, only in-frame clones are kept and a portion is missing. This sample carries 40,000 to 50,000 clones and no singletons, and around 6% goes to the top ten. Specimen: peripheral blood mononuclear cells. These receptors originate from a human donor with common variable immunodeficiency.

This clone showed up many times. The CDR3 is cut off 3 residues early in the read; its end comes from the germline J gene. The rearrangement uses TRBV18 and TRBJ2-7, with D perhaps TRBD2 (6 bases). V was pared by 4 bases and J by 2 bases, with 18 bases between. The CDR3 has 16 amino acids. Germline V CDR1 and CDR2: KGHSH, LQKENI. The sequenced CDR3 bases are TGTGCCAGCTCACGGCCATTTAGCGGCACGACCTACGAG. Amino acid sequence: CASSRPFSGTTYE. The whole CDR3 reads CASSRPFSGTTYEQYF.

Ten or more counts support this clone. Read coverage stops 3 residues before the CDR3 terminus; the germline J gene supplies the remainder. V gene TRBV18 combines with J gene TRBJ2-6; D may match TRBD1 or TRBD2 (5 bases each). The CDR3 has 18 residues. Germline CDR1 reads KGHSH; CDR2 reads LQKENI. Trimming took 2 bases from V and 5 from J, leaving 19 bases between them. The CDR3 here is CASSPEGYRSLRANVLTF. The part of the CDR3 DNA that was read is TGTGCCAGCTCACCAGAGGGATACAGGTCTCTAAGGGCCAACGTC.

Details on this clone: With the read ending 3 residues before the CDR3 end, the germline J gene is used to fill in that end. V gene TRBV20-1 combines with J gene TRBJ2-5, with TRBD1 as a possible D gene (5 bases). The CDR3 extends over 15 amino acids. The V and J ends lost 0 bases and 5 bases respectively, with 16 bases between them. Germline V CDR1 and CDR2: DFQATT, SNEGSKA (reference sequence). The CDR3 loop is CSARDQGRAVETQYF. CDR3 bases read: TGCAGTGCTAGAGATCAGGGCAGGGCTGTGGAGACC.

To note about this clone: The read terminates 3 residues before the CDR3 end, so the remaining end is supplied by the germline J gene. V gene TRBV5-1 combines with J gene TRBJ2-1; D perhaps matches TRBD1 (6 bases). From germline, CDR1 is SGHRS and CDR2 YFSETQ. V lost 0 bases, J lost 0 bases, and 7 bases lay in between. This CDR3 spans 15 amino acids. Here the CDR3 reads CASSLEGGSYNEQFF. The DNA read from the CDR3 is TGCGCCAGCAGCTTGGAAGGGGGCTCCTACAATGAG.

For this clone: The CDR3 goes on 3 residues after the read ends, and that part is filled in from the germline J gene. This chain joins TRBV6-2 or TRBV6-3 and TRBJ1-5, with 8 bases fitting TRBD1. The CDR3 spans 16 residues. With 3 bases clipped from V and 0 bases from J, the junction kept 4 bases outside the gene matches. Looked up from germline, CDR1 is MNHEY and CDR2 is SVGEGT. CDR3 DNA (partial): TGTGCCAGCAGTTATGCAGGGGGCTATAGCAATCAGCCC. Amino acid sequence: CASSYAGGYSNQP. The CDR3 in full is CASSYAGGYSNQPQHF.

This clone was observed many times. The CDR3 end lies 3 residues beyond the end of the read and is filled in from the germline J gene. This chain links TRBV7-6 with TRBJ2-7; 7 nucleotides agree with TRBD1. With 1 base clipped from V and 1 base from J, the junction kept 4 bases outside the gene matches. Per the germline V gene, CDR1 is SGHVS and CDR2 is FNYEAQ. This CDR3 has 15 amino acids. The DNA read from the CDR3 is TGTGCCAGCAGCTTAGGAACGGGACAGTCCTACGAG. The encoded protein is CASSLGTGQSYE. The full CDR3 protein reads CASSLGTGQSYEQYF.